Listed below are T cell receptor beta chains from one sample, sequenced in a study of T cells expressing NK-cell markers. TCRdb re-analyzed the 5' RACE reads; it lists each CDR3 protein once, without DNA. This sample lists 250,000 to 300,000 distinct CDR3 sequences; its ten largest clones have 0.39%. Sequenced: blood T cells: a sorted CD56 or NKG2C T cell subset, CD4+ or CD8+ T cells, or bulk PBMC T cells (not recorded which). The receptor set was obtained from a man between 18 and 35 years old in good health. The CDR3 runs from the conserved cysteine through the conserved F or W. Each record gives: V gene, J gene, CDR3 protein.

V: TRBV6-1; J: TRBJ2-1; CDR3: CASSVNSGSSNEQFF
V: TRBV12-3/TRBV12-4; J: TRBJ2-5; CDR3: CASSGPQETQYF
V: TRBV6-5; J: TRBJ2-3; CDR3: CASSSRMSGTDTQYF
V: TRBV20-1; J: TRBJ2-2; CDR3: CSASDRSAGELFF
V: TRBV4-2; J: TRBJ2-1; CDR3: CASSQHTGAREDNEQFF
V: TRBV5-1; J: TRBJ1-3; CDR3: CASSPSSSGTGEHF
V: TRBV30; J: TRBJ2-1; CDR3: CAWRGDNEQFF
V: TRBV24-1; J: TRBJ2-4; CDR3: CATTPPLARANLLAKNIQYF
V: TRBV7-8; J: TRBJ2-2; CDR3: CASSLNQGPAGELFF
V: TRBV15; J: TRBJ2-3; CDR3: CATSRDGGLAGATDTQYF
V: TRBV7-6; J: TRBJ2-1; CDR3: CASSLFPTGTKAQWEQFF
V: TRBV9; J: TRBJ2-1; CDR3: CASSVGGGSYNEQFF
V: TRBV28; J: TRBJ2-7; CDR3: CATLGGTYEQYF
V: TRBV9; J: TRBJ2-5; CDR3: CASSGQREWETQYF
V: TRBV6-5; J: TRBJ2-2; CDR3: CASWTRITGELFF
V: TRBV30; J: TRBJ1-2; CDR3: CAWSVGGGGGYGYTF
V: TRBV29-1; J: TRBJ2-5; CDR3: CGSVVRETQYF
V: TRBV6-1; J: TRBJ2-1; CDR3: CATGRDTYNEQFF
V: TRBV2; J: TRBJ2-3; CDR3: CASTRGPGTDTQYF
V: TRBV10-3; J: TRBJ2-3; CDR3: CAISPFEGGDTQYF
V: TRBV20-1; J: TRBJ2-5; CDR3: CSASSGRDVQETQYF
V: TRBV11-2; J: TRBJ2-1; CDR3: CASRIPGQTYNEQFF
V: TRBV18; J: TRBJ1-5; CDR3: CASSPPMGRRQPQHF
V: TRBV4-3; J: TRBJ2-1; CDR3: CASSRDPGTSGNEQFF
V: TRBV7-2; J: TRBJ2-3; CDR3: CASSLALTSGRTDTQYF
V: TRBV4-1; J: TRBJ1-4; CDR3: CASSQKQGGEKLFF
V: TRBV3-1; J: TRBJ1-2; CDR3: CASSQENGYTF
V: TRBV9; J: TRBJ2-1; CDR3: CASSVVGRRSYNEQFF
V: TRBV19; J: TRBJ2-1; CDR3: CATSPGLAGVTSYNEQFF
V: TRBV5-6; J: TRBJ2-3; CDR3: CASSSTRTFTDTQYF
V: TRBV9; J: TRBJ2-5; CDR3: CASSVGLGQYLETQYF
V: TRBV29-1; J: TRBJ2-1; CDR3: CSVVSLGVNNEQFF
V: TRBV29-1; J: TRBJ2-5; CDR3: CSVVSGIPQYF
V: TRBV20-1; J: TRBJ2-3; CDR3: CSAQGRSTDTQYF